This T cell receptor beta chain was retrieved from a study of identical twins. The CDR3 has 16 amino acids. V was pared by 0 bases and J by 2 bases, with 4 bases of the junction left unmatched. Germline CDR1 is SGDLS and CDR2 is YYNGEE. Using its own MiXCR run on the 5' RACE reads, TCRdb lists one record per CDR3 protein. The sample has approximately 1.8 million distinct CDR3 sequences, under 35% seen once. The sequence was collected from a newborn girl in good health. The rearrangement uses TRBV9 and TRBJ2-1; 8 bases are shared with TRBD2. The sequenced material came from cord blood. CDR3 sequence: CASSVDSGKAYNEQFF. The DNA of the CDR3 is TGTGCCAGCAGCGTAGATAGCGGGAAGGCCTACAATGAGCAGTTCTTC.